This TCR beta chain was sequenced during a study of blood T cell repertoires in COVID-19. The overall study: There were acute and convalescent COVID-19 samples, and they came from the United States, Italy and Spain.

Patients in Seattle were enrolled during active infection, then followed longitudinally. Authors' processing steps: It was from reference gene primer amplification that nucleated cell counts were estimated. Sequencing was performed with immunoSEQ multiplex PCR; in TCRdb, only in-frame clones are kept and a portion is missing. The DNA gave D and trimming, while V, J and clone size come from that table. In the table there are some 180,000 clones, approximately 86% of which are singletons. Germline V gives CDR1 LGHDT, CDR2 YNNKEL (reference sequence). Germline trimming cut 4 bases from V and 2 bases from J; bases unmatched to any gene: 9. This CDR3 is built from 18 residues.

The receptor's source is a woman aged 80 or over with COVID-19, enrolled during active disease. The rearrangement joins TRBV3-1 (or the pseudogene TRBV3-2) to TRBJ1-5; the match to TRBD1 covers 12 bases. Sequencing was performed on peripheral blood. CDR3 amino acids: CASSPGGQGARGNQPQHF. CDR3 nucleotides: TGTGCCAGCAGCCCAGGGGGACAGGGGGCCAGGGGCAATCAGCCCCAGCATTTT.